Listed here are 32 T cell receptor beta chains from one sample, sequenced in a study of blood T cell repertoires in COVID-19 (dated by TCRdb to 2020 to 2022). The receptor library was made with the immunoSEQ multiplex PCR assay. TCRdb holds this immuneACCESS table with in-frame rearrangements only. Some clones are missing; in checked studies, unresolved V genes explain under half, and the rest has no known cause. Recorded for this sample are 140,000 to 150,000 clones; approximately 80% of them occurred a single time. The ten largest clones add up to approximately 15% of the sample. Material: peripheral blood. Receptors were obtained from a man between 45 and 60 years old with acute or convalescent COVID-19.

V usage is TRBV6-2 or TRBV6-3 and J usage is TRBJ2-4, with a possible D match to TRBD1 (6 bases). Per germline, CDR1 MNHEY and CDR2 SVGEGT. The CDR3 length is 18 residues. V was trimmed by 5 bases and J by 1 base, leaving 21 bases between them. The CDR3 nucleotides are TGTGCCAGCAGTCACGATCTTCAGGGGAGTAGGGCCAAAAACATTCAGTACTTC. It encodes CASSHDLQGSRAKNIQYF.

The J gene is TRBJ1-5, the V gene TRBV6-2 or TRBV6-3, with 7 bases lining up with TRBD1. Germline CDR1 and CDR2: MNHEY and SVGEGT. With 2 bases clipped from V and 6 bases from J, the junction kept 7 bases outside the gene matches. This CDR3 is 15 amino acids long. CDR3 residues: CASSYQGGPGQPQHF. CDR3 sequence (DNA): TGTGCCAGCAGTTACCAAGGGGGCCCGGGTCAGCCCCAGCATTTT.

This chain uses TRBV9 with TRBJ2-3, with D possibly TRBD1 on 6 matching bases. Trimming pared 6 bases from V and 3 bases from J, leaving 20 bases between. This CDR3 is built from 16 residues. Germline CDR1 and CDR2: SGDLS and YYNGEE. This CDR3 is CASTPGRQAGTDTQYF. The CDR3 DNA follows: TGTGCCAGCACCCCGGGACGACAGGCGGGTACAGATACGCAGTATTTT.

The gene calls are TRBV25-1 and TRBJ1-2; 10 positions agree with TRBD1. Germline assignment: CDR1 MGHDK and CDR2 SYGVNS. The length of the CDR3 is 16 residues. V was pared by 3 bases and J by 1 base, with 5 bases of the junction left unmatched. This chain's CDR3 is CASSELTGGGNYGYTF. CDR3 sequence (DNA): TGTGCCAGCAGTGAGCTGACAGGGGGCGGTAACTATGGCTACACCTTC.

V is TRBV28 and J is TRBJ2-3; 8 nucleotides match TRBD2. The V gene end was trimmed by 10 bases and the J gene end by 0 bases; junction bases not matched to a gene: 9. The CDR3 spans 15 residues. Germline CDR1 and CDR2: MDHEN and SYDVKM. CDR3 sequence (DNA): TGTGCCACTGGAGGGGCGGGGGGTAGCACAGATACGCAGTATTTT. Its protein is CATGGAGGSTDTQYF.

CDR3 nucleotides: TGTGCCAGCAGTTCAAGGGGGAGCTCCTATAATTCACCCCTCCACTTT. Translation: CASSSRGSSYNSPLHF. The V call is TRBV6-5, the J call TRBJ1-6; the D gene is possibly TRBD1 (6 bases). Looked up from germline, CDR1 is MNHEY and CDR2 is SVGAGI. The length of the CDR3 is 16 residues. The ends were cut back, 4 bases at V and 0 bases at J, with 10 bases in the middle.

The CDR3, as DNA: TGTGCCAGCAGCTTATCCGGGGGGGGAGACACCGGGGAGCTGTTTTTT. Protein product: CASSLSGGGDTGELFF. This chain joins TRBV7-9 and TRBJ2-2; 8 nucleotides align to TRBD2. Germline V gene data show CDR1 as SEHNR and CDR2 as FQNEAQ (reference sequence). Losses at the gene ends were 2 bases for V and 3 bases for J; bases not matched to a gene: 5. This CDR3 region has 16 residues.

CDR3 amino acids: CASSSRGNEQFF. The CDR3 DNA follows: TGTGCCAGCAGCTCCAGGGGTAATGAGCAGTTCTTC. The chain combines TRBV5-6 with TRBJ2-1; tentative D call: TRBD1 (6 bases). Germline CDR1 is SGHDT and CDR2 is YYEEEE. Trimming took off 3 bases at V and 7 bases at J, with 8 bases between the two ends. This CDR3 spans 12 amino acids.

The rearrangement joins TRBV6-6 to TRBJ2-1, with D perhaps matching TRBD1 (8 bases). The CDR3 spans 15 residues. V was clipped by 6 bases and J by 4 bases, with 16 bases between them. From germline, CDR1 is MNHNY and CDR2 SVGAGI (reference sequence). The CDR3 DNA is TGTGCCAGCAGAGCAACAGGGGGGGGTTACAATGAGCAGTTCTTC. It encodes CASRATGGGYNEQFF.

This clone was seen only once. The J gene is TRBJ2-5, the V gene TRBV9, with D hard to call. The CDR3 has 14 residues. CDR1 and CDR2 from the germline V gene are SGDLS and YYNGEE. Trimming stripped 0 bases from V and 5 bases from J, with 11 bases between. The CDR3 protein is CASSVDHLRETQYF. CDR3 bases: TGTGCCAGCAGCGTAGATCACTTGCGGGAGACCCAGTACTTC.

The table lists this clone with a few counts. The DNA of the CDR3 is TGTGCCAGTAGTATAGTTTACGCAGGCAGGAACACTGAAGCTTTCTTT. This sequence encodes CASSIVYAGRNTEAFF. This chain connects TRBV19 to TRBJ1-1; D remains unclear. The V and J ends lost 1 base and 1 base respectively, with 13 bases between them. Germline CDR1 and CDR2: LNHDA and SQIVND (reference sequence). This CDR3 spans 16 amino acids.

This clone came up once. The chain carries TRBV6-1 and TRBJ1-4; D not certain. Per germline, CDR1 MNHNS and CDR2 SASEGT. The CDR3 extends over 16 amino acids. V was pared by 1 base and J by 4 bases, with 13 bases between. CDR3 nucleotides: TGTGCCAGCAGTGAAGTAGCAGCCAAAATTAATGAAAAACTGTTTTTT. It yields the protein CASSEVAAKINEKLFF.

V and J are TRBV11-2 and TRBJ2-7; TRBD2 agrees at 8 bases. Germline assignment: CDR1 SGHAT and CDR2 FQNNGV. The ends lost 3 bases at V and 5 bases at J; junction bases unmatched: 12. The CDR3 covers 16 residues. CDR3 sequence (DNA): TGTGCCAGCAGCTTGGTATCATTAACCGGGGGGGACGAGCAGTACTTC. Protein: CASSLVSLTGGDEQYF.

J is TRBJ1-2 and V is TRBV3-1 (or the pseudogene TRBV3-2); 7 bases are shared with TRBD1. Unmatched junction bases numbered 10, after V lost 4 bases and J lost 2 bases. Germline-derived CDR1 and CDR2 are LGHDT and YNNKEL (reference sequence). This CDR3 contains 16 residues. DNA of the CDR3: TGTGCCAGCAGCCCAAGTGGCGGGACAGAAAACTATGGCTACACCTTC. Translating it yields CASSPSGGTENYGYTF.

The chain has TRBV14 and TRBJ2-5, with a weak D call TRBD1 (5 bases). V lost 1 base and J lost 5, with 11 bases in between. Looked up from germline, CDR1 is SGHDN and CDR2 is FVKESK. The CDR3 has 14 amino acids. The CDR3 reads CASSQGGSWETQYF. In nucleotides, the CDR3 is TGTGCCAGCAGCCAAGGGGGCTCATGGGAGACCCAGTACTTC.

This chain uses TRBV7-8 with TRBJ1-5, with 11 bases that match TRBD1. CDR3 size: 18 residues. Germline CDR1 SGHVS, CDR2 FQNEAQ. J lost 4 bases, V lost 2 bases, and 10 bases had no gene match. In nucleotides, the CDR3 is TGTGCCAGCAGCTTAAGCCCTGGGACAGGGGGGCCGAATCAGCCCCAGCATTTT. This translates into CASSLSPGTGGPNQPQHF.

This sequence joins TRBV18 and TRBJ1-1; 7 bases align to TRBD1. Trimming cost V 2 bases and J 6 bases; bases outside gene matches: 6. Per the germline V gene, CDR1 is KGHSH and CDR2 is LQKENI. The CDR3 contains 14 residues. The CDR3: CASSPGGTASEAFF. In DNA form, the CDR3 reads TGTGCCAGCTCACCAGGCGGGACAGCTTCTGAAGCTTTCTTT.

V is TRBV5-1 and J is TRBJ1-5, with a weak D call TRBD1 (5 bases). The CDR3 has 15 residues. CDR1 is SGHRS, CDR2 YFSETQ, per germline. Trimming removed 0 bases at V and 2 bases at J, with 9 bases between. DNA for the CDR3: TGCGCCAGCAGCTTGGCTGGGGGGGGCAATCAGCCCCAGCATTTT. It specifies CASSLAGGGNQPQHF.

The DNA of the CDR3 is TGTGCCAGCAGCCCAAATCAGCCCCAGCATTTT. Translation: CASSPNQPQHF. J is TRBJ1-5 and V is TRBV27; D is ambiguous. Germline CDR1 reads MNHEY; CDR2 reads SMNVEV (reference sequence). V was pared by 6 bases and J by 4 bases, with 4 bases between. The CDR3 sequence is 11 residues long.

This chain joins TRBV11-3 and TRBJ1-1; the D is unclear. V gave up 3 bases and J gave up 4 bases, with 12 bases separating them. CDR1 is SGHNT and CDR2 is YENEEA in the germline V gene. CDR3 length: 14 amino acids. The CDR3 is CASSLRGFGTEAFF. Here the CDR3 DNA reads TGTGCCAGCAGCTTGCGGGGTTTTGGCACTGAAGCTTTCTTT.

The rearrangement joins TRBV10-2 to TRBJ1-6; D is ambiguous. CDR1 WSHSY and CDR2 SAAADI come from the germline V gene. Trimming stripped 4 bases from V and 10 bases from J, with 20 bases between. The CDR3 totals 16 residues. CDR3 residues: CASSGMEGLAWSPLHF. The CDR3 bases are TGCGCCAGCAGTGGGATGGAAGGACTAGCCTGGTCACCCCTCCACTTT.

V and J are TRBV5-4 and TRBJ1-1; D is perhaps TRBD1 (6 bases). The V and J ends lost 1 base and 5 bases respectively, with 18 bases between them. Germline CDR1 SGHNT, CDR2 YYREEE (reference sequence). This CDR3 has 16 residues. CDR3 sequence reads: CASSLRTDPKGTEAFF. In DNA form, the CDR3 reads TGTGCCAGCAGCTTGCGGACAGATCCCAAGGGGACTGAAGCTTTCTTT.

This rearrangement joins TRBV14 to TRBJ1-5; no definite D call. CDR3 length: 13 amino acids. CDR1 is SGHDN and CDR2 is FVKESK in the germline V gene. V was clipped by 4 bases and J by 4 bases, with 8 bases between them. In nucleotides, the CDR3 is TGTGCCAGCAGCCCCGGGGTAAATCAGCCCCAGCATTTT. Residues: CASSPGVNQPQHF.

The chain employs TRBV6-5 and TRBJ1-1; D is uncertain. V was clipped by 6 bases and J by 1 base, with 9 bases between them. The germline CDR1 and CDR2 sequences are MNHEY and SVGAGI. CDR3 size: 13 residues. CDR3 in amino acids: CASSARQNTEAFF. CDR3 DNA sequence: TGTGCCAGCAGCGCTAGGCAGAACACTGAAGCTTTCTTT.

The CDR3 is CASSIVRGASSGANVLTF. The DNA of the CDR3 is TGTGCCAGTAGTATAGTGCGGGGGGCCAGCTCTGGGGCCAACGTCCTGACTTTC. The rearrangement uses TRBV19 and TRBJ2-6; 8 positions match TRBD2. Trimming removed 1 base from V and 0 bases from J; junction bases left unmatched: 5. CDR1 and CDR2 from the germline V gene are LNHDA and SQIVND (reference sequence). CDR3 size: 18 residues.

This chain links TRBV10-3 with TRBJ2-1; 8 nucleotides match TRBD1. This CDR3 region has 21 residues. CDR1 is ENHRY and CDR2 is SYGVKD in the germline V gene. With V trimmed by 3 bases and J by 3 bases, 22 bases remained unmatched. CDR3 DNA: TGTGCCATCAGTGACGGGCTAGGACAGGGACCCTTCGCGACCGACTACAATGAGCAGTTCTTC. It specifies CAISDGLGQGPFATDYNEQFF.

The J gene is TRBJ1-2, the V gene TRBV7-2; 7 positions agree with TRBD1. After removal of 5 bases from V and 10 bases from J, the junction contained 10 bases not matched to a gene. Per germline, CDR1 SGHTA and CDR2 FQGNSA. The CDR3 consists of 13 residues. This CDR3 reads CASSLSGDRLYTF. The CDR3 region has the DNA TGTGCCAGCAGCCTTAGCGGGGACAGACTCTACACCTTC.

The V and J genes are TRBV11-3 and TRBJ1-6; 7 positions agree with TRBD1. Germline V gene lookup returns CDR1 SGHNT and CDR2 YENEEA. The CDR3 length is 14 residues. J gave up 6 bases and V 3 bases, and 2 bases lay outside the gene matches. Written as DNA, the CDR3 is TGTGCCAGCAGCTTGGGACAGCCTAATTCACCCCTCCACTTT. This encodes CASSLGQPNSPLHF.

The chain carries TRBV28 and TRBJ1-4; 8 bases fit TRBD1. The length of the CDR3 is 15 residues. Unmatched junction bases numbered 10, after V lost 5 bases and J lost 8 bases. The V gene's germline CDR1 is MDHEN and CDR2 SYDVKM. As DNA, the CDR3 is TGTGCCAGCAGTAGCCGCAGGGGGCAGGGGGAAAAACTGTTTTTT. This encodes CASSSRRGQGEKLFF.

The chain uses TRBV18 and TRBJ1-2; D may be TRBD1 (5 bases). Trimming left V 3 bases short and J 3 bases short, with 8 bases between. The CDR3 covers 13 residues. CDR1 and CDR2 (germline): KGHSH, LQKENI. Here the CDR3 DNA reads TGTGCCAGCTCACCTGGGGACTACTATGGCTACACCTTC. It is translated as CASSPGDYYGYTF.

The CDR3 nucleotides read TGCGCCAGCAGCGCGGGGGGTTCCGGGGCCAACGTCCTGACTTTC. Protein product: CASSAGGSGANVLTF. The chain carries TRBV4-1 and TRBJ2-6, with TRBD2 identical over 8 bases. Germline CDR1 MGHRA, CDR2 YSYEKL. The CDR3 has 15 residues. V shed 5 bases, J shed 4 bases, and the junction held 4 bases outside the gene matches.

This chain connects TRBV6-5 to TRBJ2-7, with unresolved D. The CDR3 loop spans 11 amino acids. V was cut by 5 bases and J by 9 bases, with 11 bases left in between. CDR1 is MNHEY, CDR2 SVGAGI, per germline. In DNA, the CDR3 is TGTGCCAGCAGTCTCGAGGCGCTGCAGTACGTC. Its protein is CASSLEALQYV.